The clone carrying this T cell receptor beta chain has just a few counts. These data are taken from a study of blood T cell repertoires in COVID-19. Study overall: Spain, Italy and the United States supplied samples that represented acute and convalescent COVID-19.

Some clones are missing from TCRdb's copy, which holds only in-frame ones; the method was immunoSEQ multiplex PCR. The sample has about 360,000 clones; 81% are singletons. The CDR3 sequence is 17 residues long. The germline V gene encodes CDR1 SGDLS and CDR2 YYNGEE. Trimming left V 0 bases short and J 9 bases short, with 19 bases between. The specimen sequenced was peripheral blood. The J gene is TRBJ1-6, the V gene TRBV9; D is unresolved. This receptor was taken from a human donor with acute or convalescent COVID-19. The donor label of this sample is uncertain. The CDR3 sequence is CASSVDGYLGRGSPLHF. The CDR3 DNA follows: TGTGCCAGCAGCGTAGATGGATATCTCGGTCGCGGTTCACCCCTCCACTTT.